This T cell receptor beta chain appears in the sequencing data of a study of cytomegalovirus exposure and HLA in healthy donors. The PCR ran on 60 Vbeta and 13 Jbeta primers. Assay: immunoSEQ multiplex PCR; the TCRdb copy retains only in-frame clones and omits some. The table lists roughly 150,000 clones, about 70% of them singletons. Looked up from germline, CDR1 is MNHNY and CDR2 is SVGAGI (reference sequence). Trimming removed 6 bases from V and 3 bases from J, with 19 bases in between. This CDR3 comprises 16 residues. Source material: PBMCs. V gene TRBV6-6 combines with J gene TRBJ2-3; possibly TRBD2 for D (6 bases). The receptor comes from a man in his forties or fifties in good health and CMV-seronegative. The CDR3: CASRDGPARGTDTQYF. The CDR3 DNA is TGTGCCAGCAGGGACGGCCCAGCGCGGGGTACAGATACGCAGTATTTT.